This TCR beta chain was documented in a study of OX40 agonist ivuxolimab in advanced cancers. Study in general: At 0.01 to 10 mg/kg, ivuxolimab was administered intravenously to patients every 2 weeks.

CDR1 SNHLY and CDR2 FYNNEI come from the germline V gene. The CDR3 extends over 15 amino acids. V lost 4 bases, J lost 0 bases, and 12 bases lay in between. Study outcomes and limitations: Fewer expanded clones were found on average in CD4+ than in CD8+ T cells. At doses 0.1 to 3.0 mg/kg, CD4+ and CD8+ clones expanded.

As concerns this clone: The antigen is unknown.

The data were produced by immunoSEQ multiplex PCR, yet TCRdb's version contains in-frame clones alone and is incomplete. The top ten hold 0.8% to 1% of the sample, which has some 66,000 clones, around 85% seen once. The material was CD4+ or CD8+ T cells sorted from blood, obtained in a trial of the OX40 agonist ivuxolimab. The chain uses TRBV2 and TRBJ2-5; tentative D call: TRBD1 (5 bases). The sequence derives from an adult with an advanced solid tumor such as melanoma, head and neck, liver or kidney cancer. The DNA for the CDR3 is TGTGCCAGCAGTGTCAACAAGGGGCACCAAGAGACCCAGTACTTC. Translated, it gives CASSVNKGHQETQYF.